Listed here is a single TCR beta chain. CDR3 length: 18 amino acids. Per germline, CDR1 SGHAT and CDR2 FQNNGV. The junction had 18 bases not matched to a gene; V was cut back by 8 bases and J by 4 bases. This specimen belongs to a study of blood T cells in healthy people across ages. PCR was performed a second time for roughly 7 to 11 cycles using a sample-barcoded 5' primer and a J-beta primer mix. TCRdb redid the calling of the 5' RACE reads with MiXCR, one entry per CDR3 protein. Among approximately 780,000 distinct CDR3 sequences listed, roughly 24% were seen once. The data were also submitted as part of a second study, on T cells of mothers and their children. That report notes: Mothers gave over 8 million TCR beta CDR3 reads each, and children several million each.

V and J are TRBV11-2 and TRBJ2-7, with 12 bases that match TRBD1. The sequence derives from a boy younger than 18 in good health. The sequenced material came from blood. The CDR3 sequence: CASQLWDRGQTGGYEQYF. Here the CDR3 DNA reads TGTGCCAGCCAGCTTTGGGACAGGGGGCAGACCGGGGGTTACGAGCAGTACTTC.